This entry lists 29 T cell receptor beta chains sequenced from one sample in a study of cytomegalovirus exposure and HLA in healthy donors. Both 60 Vbeta primers and 13 Jbeta primers went into the PCR. Generated by immunoSEQ multiplex PCR, the TCRdb table keeps only in-frame clones and is missing some. The sample lists under 200,000 clones, about three quarters occurring once. Sequencing used PBMCs. The receptors shown here come from a woman aged 35 to 49 in good health and CMV-seropositive.

This clone has just a few counts. The rearrangement links TRBV7-9 to TRBJ1-1; 9 nucleotides agree with TRBD1. Germline values: CDR1 SEHNR, CDR2 FQNEAQ (reference sequence). The CDR3 sequence is 16 residues long. The V segment lost 3 bases and the J segment 5 bases; nucleotides outside the gene matches: 10. CDR3 amino acids: CASSFEATGGRTEAFF. CDR3 coding DNA: TGTGCCAGCAGCTTTGAAGCGACAGGGGGTCGGACTGAAGCTTTCTTT.

This clone was counted only a few times. Here the CDR3 reads CASSPVQGVGNSPLHF. DNA for the CDR3: TGTGCCAGCAGCCCCGTCCAGGGTGTGGGTAATTCACCCCTCCACTTT. This chain links TRBV7-2 with TRBJ1-6; D might be TRBD1 (5 bases). The CDR3 sequence is 16 residues long. The germline CDR1 and CDR2 sequences are SGHTA and FQGNSA. Between the trimmed V and J ends, which lost 5 bases and 6 bases, there was a span of 17 bases.

This clone turned up a few times. The rearrangement uses TRBV7-6 and TRBJ2-7; the D gene is possibly TRBD1 (6 bases). V lost 5 bases and J 3 bases, leaving 17 bases between the germline ends. Per the germline V gene, CDR1 is SGHVS and CDR2 is FNYEAQ. The CDR3 loop spans 15 amino acids. CDR3 nucleotides: TGTGCCAGCAGCCGTCTAGGCGGACAGAACTACGAGCAGTACTTC. Amino acids: CASSRLGGQNYEQYF.

The chain links TRBV6-4 to TRBJ1-2; D remains unclear. The V gene lost 2 bases and the J gene lost 1 base, with 14 bases spanning the gap. Germline CDR1 reads MRHNA; CDR2 reads SNTAGT. CDR3 length: 16 residues. In nucleotides, the CDR3 is TGTGCCAGCAGTGACACTCGCCTTGGTTTTAACTATGGCTACACCTTC. Its protein is CASSDTRLGFNYGYTF.

The chain employs TRBV18 and TRBJ1-2; a weak D match, TRBD1 (6 bases). From germline, CDR1 is KGHSH and CDR2 LQKENI. The CDR3 runs 14 residues. The germline V and J ends were trimmed by 6 bases and 2 bases, with 13 bases remaining between them. In DNA, the CDR3 is TGTGCCAGCTCGCAACAGGGTATCAACTATGGCTACACCTTC. Its translation: CASSQQGINYGYTF.

CDR3 protein: CASTSTGIYNEQFF. DNA for the CDR3: TGTGCCAGCACGTCAACCGGGATCTACAATGAGCAGTTCTTC. The rearrangement joins TRBV25-1 to TRBJ2-1, with a weak D call TRBD2 (5 bases). The CDR3 runs 14 residues. CDR1 MGHDK and CDR2 SYGVNS come from the germline V gene. Between the trimmed V and J ends, which lost 7 bases and 3 bases, there was a span of 13 bases. Filled out from reference TRBV25-1 and TRBJ2-1, the complete variable domain reads EADIYQTPRYLVIGTGKKITLECSQTMGHDKMYWYQQDPGMELHLIHYSYGVNSTEKGDLSSESTVSRIRTEHFPLTLESARPSHTSQYLCASTSTGIYNEQFFGPGTRLTVL.

CDR3 DNA: TGTGCCAGCAGCTTGCGTACCAACACTGAAGCTTTCTTT. It encodes CASSLRTNTEAFF. The genes are TRBV11-2 and TRBJ1-1; D unclear. V shed 3 bases and J shed 2 bases, with 7 bases lying between them. The V gene's germline CDR1 is SGHAT and CDR2 FQNNGV. The CDR3 has 13 amino acids.

The rearrangement uses TRBV2 and TRBJ2-7, with 7 bases matching TRBD1. Germline CDR1 reads SNHLY; CDR2 reads FYNNEI. Trimming cost V 6 bases and J 2 bases; bases outside gene matches: 7. CDR3 length: 14 amino acids. The CDR3 region is CASRVNRGPYEQYF. CDR3 sequence (DNA): TGTGCCAGCAGAGTTAACAGGGGACCCTACGAGCAGTACTTC.

This clone occurred once. The V and J genes are TRBV30 and TRBJ1-4; 9 nucleotides line up with TRBD1. The CDR3 totals 14 residues. V was clipped by 1 base and J by 7 bases; unmatched bases: 4. The V gene's germline CDR1 is GTSNPN and CDR2 SVGIG (reference sequence). In DNA, the CDR3 is TGTGCCTGGAGTGCCGGGACAGGGCGTGAAAAACTGTTTTTT. Amino acid sequence: CAWSAGTGREKLFF.

The rearrangement links TRBV7-9 to TRBJ1-1; D remains ambiguous. V gave up 1 base and J gave up 0 bases, with 9 bases separating them. Germline V gives CDR1 SEHNR, CDR2 FQNEAQ (reference sequence). The CDR3 contains 15 residues. For the CDR3, the DNA is TGTGCCAGCAGCTTAGGTAACGGGATGAACACTGAAGCTTTCTTT. It yields the protein CASSLGNGMNTEAFF.

This chain joins TRBV5-1 and TRBJ2-7; 9 bases are shared with TRBD1. The CDR3 sequence is 14 residues long. The V gene's germline CDR1 is SGHRS and CDR2 YFSETQ. With V trimmed by 2 bases and J by 1 base, 1 base remained unmatched. CDR3 in amino acids: CASSLQGASYEQYF. CDR3 nucleotides: TGCGCCAGCAGCTTACAGGGGGCTTCCTACGAGCAGTACTTC.

Details on this clone: Germline is not matched at one junction end, which may reflect a read error. V and J are TRBV7-9 and TRBJ2-1; D remains unclear. The CDR3 extends over 12 amino acids. Germline CDR1 reads SEHNR; CDR2 reads FQNEAQ (reference sequence). The CDR3 DNA sequence: TGTTCCAGCAGTAGCTTGGTTGTTGAGCAGTTCTTC. Its translation is CSSSSLVVEQFF.

The CDR3 protein is CASSPRPGTSGFNEQFF. The CDR3 DNA reads TGTGCCAGCAGCCCCCGGCCCGGGACTAGCGGGTTCAATGAGCAGTTCTTC. V gene TRBV7-7 combines with J gene TRBJ2-1, with TRBD2 identical over 12 bases. Losses at the gene ends were 5 bases for V and 6 bases for J; bases not matched to a gene: 11. The CDR3 has 17 amino acids. Per germline, CDR1 SSHAT and CDR2 FNYEAQ (reference sequence). Full variable domain (rest looked up from reference TRBV7-7 and TRBJ2-1): GAGVSQSPRYKVTKRGQDVTLRCDPISSHATLYWYQQALGQGPEFLTYFNYEAQPDKSGLPSDRFSAERPEGSISTLTIQRTEQRDSAMYRCASSPRPGTSGFNEQFFGPGTRLTVL.

The V gene is TRBV19, the J gene TRBJ2-7, with 16 bases identical to TRBD2. Germline-derived CDR1 and CDR2 are LNHDA and SQIVND (reference sequence). This CDR3 has 17 amino acids. Trimming took 5 bases from V and 5 from J; bases not matched to a gene: 9. The CDR3 loop reads CASSSLGLAGGADEQYF. The CDR3 DNA sequence: TGTGCCAGTAGTTCGTTGGGACTAGCGGGGGGGGCGGACGAGCAGTACTTC.

To note about this clone: One end of the junction does not line up with germline, which may come from a read error. V and J are TRBV5-1 and TRBJ1-2; 7 nucleotides line up with TRBD1. Germline V gives CDR1 SGHRS, CDR2 YFSETQ. The CDR3 is 15 amino acids. CDR3 coding DNA: TGCGCCAGCAGCTTGATACCGGGACAGAACTCTGGCTACACCTTC. Translating it yields CASSLIPGQNSGYTF.

This clone has just one count. The chain carries TRBV29-1 and TRBJ2-5, with 10 bases aligning to TRBD2. The CDR3 covers 15 residues. With V trimmed by 6 bases and J by 3 bases, 10 bases remained unmatched. CDR1 is SQVTM, CDR2 ANQGSEA, per germline. CDR3 sequence: CSVGQLAGVEETQYF. In DNA, the CDR3 is TGCAGCGTAGGCCAGCTAGCGGGGGTCGAAGAGACCCAGTACTTC.

A few counts support this clone. The V call is TRBV9, the J call TRBJ2-2, with 10 nucleotides matching TRBD1. Trimming removed 4 bases from V and 5 bases from J; junction bases left unmatched: 5. CDR3 length: 15 amino acids. Germline assignment: CDR1 SGDLS and CDR2 YYNGEE. CDR3 amino acids: CASSPQDRGTGELFF. As DNA, the CDR3 is TGTGCCAGCAGCCCCCAGGACAGGGGGACCGGGGAGCTGTTTTTT.

The genes are TRBV10-1 and TRBJ1-2; 9 positions match TRBD1. The junction had 6 bases not matched to a gene; V was cut back by 6 bases and J by 4 bases. The CDR3 covers 14 residues. Germline V gene data show CDR1 as WNHNN and CDR2 as SYGVQD (reference sequence). CDR3 in DNA: TGCGCCAGCAGAGGGCGGGACAGGGCCTATGGCTACACCTTC. It encodes CASRGRDRAYGYTF.

This clone was seen once. The gene calls are TRBV18 and TRBJ2-3; 15 bases align to TRBD2. V gave up 3 bases and J gave up 6 bases; unmatched junction bases: 1. The CDR3 is 15 residues long. The germline V gene encodes CDR1 KGHSH and CDR2 LQKENI. In DNA, the CDR3 is TGTGCCAGCTCACCGGGACTAGCGGGGGGCGATACGCAGTATTTT. Its protein product is CASSPGLAGGDTQYF. Filled out from reference TRBV18 and TRBJ2-3, the complete variable domain reads NAGVMQNPRHLVRRRGQEARLRCSPMKGHSHVYWYRQLPEEGLKFMVYLQKENIIDESGMPKERFSAEFPKEGPSILRIQQVVRGDSAAYFCASSPGLAGGDTQYFGPGTRLTVL.

The chain combines TRBV4-1 with TRBJ2-5, with 8 bases identical to TRBD2. The CDR3 spans 19 residues. After removal of 1 base from V and 5 bases from J, the junction contained 18 bases not matched to a gene. Germline loops: CDR1 MGHRA, CDR2 YSYEKL. CDR3 sequence: CASSQVGFSGAFPAETQYF. The DNA for the CDR3 is TGCGCCAGCAGCCAAGTAGGTTTTAGCGGGGCATTCCCAGCGGAGACCCAGTACTTC.

V and J are TRBV2 and TRBJ2-1, with D perhaps matching TRBD2 (5 bases). CDR1 is SNHLY and CDR2 is FYNNEI in the germline V gene. There are 14 residues in the CDR3. Trimming stripped 4 bases from V and 9 bases from J, with 16 bases between. CDR3 coding DNA: TGTGCCAGCAGTGCGCATTACGGAGGTGGTGAGCAGTTCTTC. Translated: CASSAHYGGGEQFF.

The rearrangement uses TRBV7-2 and TRBJ1-1, with no clear D. The CDR3 covers 13 residues. Trimming took off 3 bases at V and 1 base at J, with 6 bases between the two ends. Germline CDR1 SGHTA, CDR2 FQGNSA. CDR3 sequence: CASSLGANTEAFF. CDR3 coding DNA: TGTGCCAGCAGCTTGGGCGCGAACACTGAAGCTTTCTTT.

The V gene is TRBV6-6, the J gene TRBJ2-7; a possible D gene is TRBD1 (5 bases). Germline lookup yields CDR1 MNHNY and CDR2 SVGAGI (reference sequence). The CDR3 spans 12 residues. V lost 8 bases and J 2 bases, leaving 10 bases between the germline ends. The CDR3 spells CASGAETYEQYF. Written as DNA, the CDR3 is TGTGCCAGCGGGGCAGAGACCTACGAGCAGTACTTC.

The chain links TRBV10-3 to TRBJ2-5, with TRBD1 as a possible D gene (7 bases). CDR1 is ENHRY, CDR2 SYGVKD, per germline. Trimming took 6 bases from V and 5 from J, leaving 13 bases between them. The CDR3 length is 13 residues. The CDR3 loop reads CAISPGGRETQYF. CDR3 bases: TGTGCCATCAGCCCAGGGGGGCGGGAGACCCAGTACTTC.

The chain uses TRBV30 and TRBJ1-4; possible D gene TRBD1, 5 bases. V was cut by 5 bases and J by 7 bases, with 14 bases left in between. The CDR3 is 13 residues long. The germline gives CDR1 GTSNPN, CDR2 SVGIG (reference sequence). CDR3: CAWRRGEREKLFF. The CDR3 coding sequence is TGTGCCTGGCGGAGGGGCGAGCGTGAAAAACTGTTTTTT.

This clone was recorded only once. J is TRBJ1-1 and V is TRBV5-4; 7 bases align to TRBD1. After removal of 5 bases from V and 4 bases from J, the junction contained 5 bases not matched to a gene. The CDR3 is 13 residues long. CDR1 SGHNT and CDR2 YYREEE come from the germline V gene (reference sequence). The CDR3 DNA follows: TGTGCCAGCAGTGGGGACAGTGGCACTGAAGCTTTCTTT. Its protein product is CASSGDSGTEAFF.

In DNA, the CDR3 is TGCGCCAGCAGCCAAGATGTGGCGGATGCTGGCGGGGAGCTGTTTTTT. As protein: CASSQDVADAGGELFF. The J gene is TRBJ2-2, the V gene TRBV4-3; D not resolved. The CDR3 runs to 16 residues. Germline V lookup: CDR1 LGHNA, CDR2 YSLEER. V dropped 0 bases and J dropped 7 bases, with 15 bases sitting between them.

The chain has TRBV30 and TRBJ2-1; 10 nucleotides line up with TRBD2. The CDR3 has 14 residues. Germline lookup yields CDR1 GTSNPN and CDR2 SVGIG (reference sequence). V lost 5 bases to trimming and J lost 9 bases; unmatched junction nucleotides: 10. The CDR3 region is CAWDRSGRAREQFF. For the CDR3, the DNA is TGTGCCTGGGATCGGAGCGGGAGGGCCCGTGAGCAGTTCTTC. Drawing the rest from reference TRBV30 and TRBJ2-1, the complete variable domain is SQTIHQWPATLVQPVGSPLSLECTVEGTSNPNLYWYRQAAGRGLQLLFYSVGIGQISSEVPQNLSASRPQDRQFILSSKKLLLSDSGFYLCAWDRSGRAREQFFGPGTRLTVL.

This chain joins TRBV30 and TRBJ2-7; D may be TRBD1 (5 bases). This CDR3 has 12 residues. Germline assignment: CDR1 GTSNPN and CDR2 SVGIG (reference sequence). V was clipped by 1 base and J by 4 bases, with 8 bases between them. CDR3 protein: CAWSGQGYEQYF. The CDR3 bases are TGTGCCTGGAGTGGGCAGGGTTACGAGCAGTACTTC. The full variable domain, rest sourced from reference TRBV30 and TRBJ2-7, is SQTIHQWPATLVQPVGSPLSLECTVEGTSNPNLYWYRQAAGRGLQLLFYSVGIGQISSEVPQNLSASRPQDRQFILSSKKLLLSDSGFYLCAWSGQGYEQYFGPGTRLTVT.